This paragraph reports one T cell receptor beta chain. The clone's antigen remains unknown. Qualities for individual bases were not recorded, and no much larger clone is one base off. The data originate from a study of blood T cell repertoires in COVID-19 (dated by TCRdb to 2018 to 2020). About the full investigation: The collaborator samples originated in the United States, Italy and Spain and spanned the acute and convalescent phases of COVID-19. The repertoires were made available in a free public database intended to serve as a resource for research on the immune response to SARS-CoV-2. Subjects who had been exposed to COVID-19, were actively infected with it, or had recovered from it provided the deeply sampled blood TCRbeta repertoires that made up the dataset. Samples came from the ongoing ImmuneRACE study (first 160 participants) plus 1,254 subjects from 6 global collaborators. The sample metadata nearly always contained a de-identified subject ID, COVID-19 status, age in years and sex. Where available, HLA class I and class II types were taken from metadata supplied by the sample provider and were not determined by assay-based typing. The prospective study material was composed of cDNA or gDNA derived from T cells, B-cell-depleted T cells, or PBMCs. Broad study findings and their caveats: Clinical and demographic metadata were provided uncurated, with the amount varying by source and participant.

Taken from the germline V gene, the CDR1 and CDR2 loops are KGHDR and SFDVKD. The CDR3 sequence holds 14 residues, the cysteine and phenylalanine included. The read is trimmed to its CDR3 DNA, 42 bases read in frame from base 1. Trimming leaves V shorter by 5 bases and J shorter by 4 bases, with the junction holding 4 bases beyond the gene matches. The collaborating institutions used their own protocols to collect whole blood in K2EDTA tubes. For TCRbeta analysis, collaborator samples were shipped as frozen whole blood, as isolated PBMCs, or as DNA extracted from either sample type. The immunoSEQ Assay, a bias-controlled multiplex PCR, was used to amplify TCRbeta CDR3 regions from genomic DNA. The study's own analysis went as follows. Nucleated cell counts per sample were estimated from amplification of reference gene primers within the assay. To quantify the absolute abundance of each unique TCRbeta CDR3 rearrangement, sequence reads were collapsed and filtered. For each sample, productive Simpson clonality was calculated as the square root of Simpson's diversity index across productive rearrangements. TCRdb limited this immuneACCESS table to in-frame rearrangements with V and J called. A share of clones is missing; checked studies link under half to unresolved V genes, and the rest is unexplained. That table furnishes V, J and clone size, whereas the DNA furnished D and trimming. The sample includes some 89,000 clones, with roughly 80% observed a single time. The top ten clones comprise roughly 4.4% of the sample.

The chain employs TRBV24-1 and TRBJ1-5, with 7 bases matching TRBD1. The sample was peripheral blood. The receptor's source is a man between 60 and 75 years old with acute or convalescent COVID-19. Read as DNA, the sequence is TGTGCCACCAGTGTGTCACAGGGGAATCAGCCCCAGCATTTT. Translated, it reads CATSVSQGNQPQHF.